The 28 T cell receptor beta chains below come from one sample, sequenced in a study of blood T cells in healthy people across ages. PCR was performed a second time for about 7 to 11 cycles using a sample-barcoded 5' primer and a J-beta primer mix. MiXCR, applied by TCRdb to the 5' RACE reads, yields one record per CDR3 protein. Of some 1.1 million distinct CDR3 sequences in the sample, 35% to 40% were seen once. The sample consisted of blood. These receptor sequences come from a man aged 18 to 30 in good health.

Of note for this clonotype: A read error may produce the germline difference seen at one junction end. V is TRBV7-2 and J is TRBJ2-3, with 9 bases aligning to TRBD2. Germline V gives CDR1 SGHTA, CDR2 FQGNSA. The CDR3 consists of 16 residues. The CDR3 DNA follows: TGTGCCGGCAGCTTAGCTCGACTAGCGGACACAGATACGCAGTATTTT. Translation gives CAGSLARLADTDTQYF.

The chain couples TRBV4-1 to TRBJ2-3, with 7 nucleotides matching TRBD2. The J segment lost 0 bases and the V segment lost 0 bases, leaving 12 bases of the junction unmatched. CDR1 is MGHRA, CDR2 YSYEKL, per germline. This CDR3 has 19 amino acids. The CDR3 reads CASSQDWGAGRASTDTQYF. The CDR3 DNA reads as TGCGCCAGCAGCCAAGATTGGGGAGCGGGACGAGCGAGCACAGATACGCAGTATTTT.

This clonotype was counted a few times. V and J are TRBV4-2 and TRBJ2-2; D not certain. The CDR3 is 13 amino acids. V was pared by 4 bases and J by 1 base, with 4 bases between. Germline CDR1 reads LGHNA; CDR2 reads YNFKEQ. In DNA, the CDR3 is TGTGCCAGCAGCCGGCGGAACACCGGGGAGCTGTTTTTT. It is translated as CASSRRNTGELFF.

There are a few counts of this clonotype. This chain joins TRBV13 and TRBJ1-1; D not resolved. Per the germline V gene, CDR1 is PRHDT and CDR2 is FYEKMQ (reference sequence). V dropped 5 bases and J dropped 1 base, with 14 bases sitting between them. CDR3 length: 15 amino acids. This CDR3 reads CASSLSPVGNTEAFF. CDR3 nucleotide sequence: TGTGCCAGCAGCCTAAGCCCCGTGGGGAACACTGAAGCTTTCTTT.

In the case of this clonotype: A read error may be the cause here, since a much bigger clone is one base away. The chain recombines TRBV4-1 with TRBJ1-1, with a tentative D call TRBD1 (5 bases). This CDR3 is built from 15 residues. CDR1 and CDR2 from the germline V gene are MGHRA and YSYEKL. The V gene lost 0 bases and the J gene lost 6 bases, with 14 bases spanning the gap. The CDR3 here is CASSQDRRGDAEAFF. The DNA for the CDR3 is TGCGCCAGCAGCCAAGATAGGCGGGGGGACGCTGAAGCTTTCTTT.

CDR3 sequence: CASSQGPARDYGYTF. CDR3 coding DNA: TGTGCCAGCAGCCAAGGACCAGCTAGGGACTATGGCTACACCTTC. The V gene is TRBV4-2, the J gene TRBJ1-2; D ambiguous. Germline CDR1 and CDR2: LGHNA and YNFKEQ. V was clipped by 1 base and J by 3 bases, with 12 bases between them. The CDR3 is 15 residues long.

In regard to this clonotype: Mismatch with germline at one junction end may stem from a read error. The gene calls are TRBV15 and TRBJ1-1; tentatively, D is TRBD1 (6 bases). Germline loops: CDR1 LNHNV, CDR2 YYDKDF (reference sequence). The CDR3 loop spans 17 amino acids. The CDR3 protein is CTTSRGRGRGANTEAFF. For the CDR3, the DNA is TGTACCACCAGCAGAGGGAGAGGTAGGGGGGCGAACACTGAAGCTTTCTTT.

The genes are TRBV7-2 and TRBJ1-2, with a possible D match to TRBD1 (5 bases). Per the germline V gene, CDR1 is SGHTA and CDR2 is FQGNSA. The CDR3 has 15 amino acids. The V gene lost 4 bases and the J gene lost 4 bases, with 16 bases spanning the gap. Here the CDR3 reads CASSSSTTEGYGYTF. The DNA for the CDR3 is TGTGCCAGCAGCTCCTCCACGACAGAGGGCTATGGCTACACCTTC.

J is TRBJ2-5 and V is TRBV25-1, with D perhaps TRBD2 (5 bases). V lost 4 bases to trimming and J lost 11 bases, with 20 bases between them. The V gene's germline CDR1 is MGHDK and CDR2 SYGVNS. The CDR3 contains 14 residues. The CDR3 protein is CASSGYMGANEQYF. The CDR3 DNA sequence: TGTGCCAGCAGTGGGTACATGGGAGCGAATGAGCAGTACTTC.

This clonotype was counted only a few times. The V and J genes are TRBV12-5 and TRBJ2-1; D possibly corresponds to TRBD1 (5 bases). Trimming took off 5 bases at V and 10 bases at J, with 12 bases between the two ends. CDR1 and CDR2 (germline): LGHNT, FRNRAP. The CDR3 length is 12 residues. CDR3 protein: CASGPTHREQFF. The CDR3 DNA reads as TGTGCTAGTGGTCCAACACACAGGGAGCAGTTCTTC.

There are a few counts of this clonotype. The chain couples TRBV20-1 to TRBJ1-2; 8 bases line up with TRBD1. The germline V gene encodes CDR1 DFQATT and CDR2 SNEGSKA (reference sequence). The V segment lost 3 bases and the J segment 8 bases; nucleotides outside the gene matches: 11. This CDR3 spans 14 amino acids. CDR3 protein: CSASEGQGSRGYTF. In nucleotides, the CDR3 is TGCAGTGCTAGTGAAGGACAGGGATCTAGGGGCTACACCTTC.

For the CDR3, the DNA is TGTGCCATCAGTCCGGGACAGGGGAACACTGAAGCTTTCTTT. It is translated as CAISPGQGNTEAFF. V is TRBV10-3 and J is TRBJ1-1; 9 nucleotides match TRBD1. The CDR3 runs 14 residues. J gave up 1 base and V 5 bases, and 2 bases lay outside the gene matches. In germline, CDR1 is ENHRY, CDR2 SYGVKD.

The chain recombines TRBV5-1 with TRBJ2-5; TRBD1 aligns across 8 bases. The CDR3 is 15 amino acids. The junction had 6 bases not matched to a gene; V was cut back by 0 bases and J by 5 bases. Germline loops: CDR1 SGHRS, CDR2 YFSETQ. The CDR3, as DNA: TGCGCCAGCAGCTTGGTCCAGGGGGCCAGGGAGACCCAGTACTTC. Encoded protein: CASSLVQGARETQYF. Based on the CDR3 plus reference TRBV5-1 and TRBJ2-5, the full variable domain is KAGVTQTPRYLIKTRGQQVTLSCSPISGHRSVSWYQQTPGQGLQFLFEYFSETQRNKGNFPGRFSGRQFSNSRSEMNVSTLELGDSALYLCASSLVQGARETQYFGPGTRLLVL.

The J gene is TRBJ2-7, the V gene TRBV20-1, with TRBD1 matching over 8 bases. V trimming: 4 bases; J trimming: 7 bases; junction bases outside the gene matches: 3. This CDR3 has 11 residues. Germline V gives CDR1 DFQATT, CDR2 SNEGSKA (reference sequence). The CDR3 spells CSATGGNEQYF. The CDR3 DNA reads as TGCAGTGCTACAGGGGGCAATGAGCAGTACTTC.

The chain combines TRBV2 with TRBJ2-5, with TRBD2 matching 13 bases. V trimming: 6 bases; J trimming: 4 bases; junction bases outside the gene matches: 8. In germline, CDR1 is SNHLY, CDR2 FYNNEI. The CDR3 consists of 16 residues. CDR3 in DNA: TGTGCCAGCAGCCGCAGACTAGCGGGGGGTGTAGAGACCCAGTACTTC. This sequence encodes CASSRRLAGGVETQYF. Full variable domain (missing parts from reference TRBV2 and TRBJ2-5): EPEVTQTPSHQVTQMGQEVILRCVPISNHLYFYWYRQILGQKVEFLVSFYNNEISEKSEIFDDQFSVERPDGSNFTLKIRSTKLEDSAMYFCASSRRLAGGVETQYFGPGTRLLVL.

The CDR3 nucleotides read TGTGCCAGCTCACCACCAGCGGGCTCCTACGAGCAGTACTTC. It specifies CASSPPAGSYEQYF. The chain has TRBV18 and TRBJ2-4, with a possible D match to TRBD2 (6 bases). Judging by the DNA end, TRBJ2-7 fits better; the J call may be wrong. The CDR3 spans 14 residues. The V gene's germline CDR1 is KGHSH and CDR2 LQKENI.

A few counts support this clonotype. V is TRBV7-2 and J is TRBJ2-1, with D hard to call. V lost 2 bases, J lost 4 bases, and 6 bases lay in between. The CDR3 covers 13 residues. The germline gives CDR1 SGHTA, CDR2 FQGNSA. CDR3 loop: CASSLFGYNEQFF. The CDR3 DNA reads as TGTGCCAGCAGCTTATTCGGTTACAATGAGCAGTTCTTC. Supplemented by reference TRBV7-2 and TRBJ2-1, the full variable domain reads GAGVSQSPSNKVTEKGKDVELRCDPISGHTALYWYRQSLGQGLEFLIYFQGNSAPDKSGLPSDRFSAERTGGSVSTLTIQRTQQEDSAVYLCASSLFGYNEQFFGPGTRLTVL.

The V and J genes are TRBV9 and TRBJ1-2; 9 bases agree with TRBD1. The CDR3 is made up of 15 amino acids. The V segment lost 4 bases and the J segment 8 bases; nucleotides outside the gene matches: 12. Looked up from germline, CDR1 is SGDLS and CDR2 is YYNGEE. CDR3 DNA: TGTGCCAGCAGCTCTCTTCCGGACAGGGGTGGAGGCTACACCTTC. It is translated as CASSSLPDRGGGYTF.

This clonotype was detected once. The chain has TRBV7-2 and TRBJ2-5, with D unresolved. The length of the CDR3 is 13 residues. CDR1 SGHTA and CDR2 FQGNSA come from the germline V gene. The V gene lost 6 bases and the J gene lost 2 bases, with 10 bases spanning the gap. CDR3 in DNA: TGTGCCAGCAGTTGGGCAAGACAAGAGACCCAGTACTTC. Its translation is CASSWARQETQYF.

Comments on this clonotype: This may arise from a read error, as a much more abundant clone is one base away. This chain uses TRBV20-1 with TRBJ2-1, with D maybe TRBD1 (7 bases). The CDR3 runs to 17 residues. V was trimmed by 0 bases and J by 9 bases, leaving 24 bases between them. Per the germline V gene, CDR1 is DFQATT and CDR2 is SNEGSKA (reference sequence). In nucleotides, the CDR3 is TGCAGTGCTAGAGAGGTTGGCGGGACAGCAGAGTTTTGTGAGCAGTTCTTC. Translated, it gives CSAREVGGTAEFCEQFF.

The V gene is TRBV30, the J gene TRBJ1-2, with no clear D. Germline V gene sequence: CDR1 GTSNPN, CDR2 SVGIG (reference sequence). The CDR3 has 12 residues. V was cut by 2 bases and J by 1 base, with 5 bases left in between. The CDR3 DNA follows: TGTGCCTGGAGTCATGTTAACTATGGCTACACCTTC. Encoded protein: CAWSHVNYGYTF.

A word on this clonotype: The junction departs from the called germline gene at one end, perhaps through a read error. The rearrangement joins TRBV28 to TRBJ1-2, with 10 bases aligning to TRBD1. Germline lookup yields CDR1 MDHEN and CDR2 SYDVKM. The length of the CDR3 is 15 residues. The CDR3 sequence: CASSLSGTGDSGHTF. The CDR3 DNA follows: TGTGCCAGCAGCTTATCTGGGACAGGGGACTCGGGCCACACCTTC.

The V gene is TRBV27, the J gene TRBJ1-5; D may be TRBD1 (5 bases). Germline V gene data show CDR1 as MNHEY and CDR2 as SMNVEV (reference sequence). Trimming stripped 5 bases from V and 10 bases from J, with 18 bases between. CDR3 length equals 14 residues. CDR3: CASSLGPPLGPQHF. The DNA of the CDR3 is TGTGCCAGCAGTCTGGGACCGCCCTTGGGACCCCAGCATTTT.

The rearrangement links TRBV10-3 to TRBJ1-4, with a tentative D call TRBD1 (5 bases). The CDR3 runs to 15 residues. The V gene lost 5 bases and the J gene lost 3 bases, with 13 bases spanning the gap. Germline CDR1 is ENHRY and CDR2 is SYGVKD. CDR3 region: CAISLSSGANEKLFF. The DNA for the CDR3 is TGTGCCATCAGTTTATCGTCGGGGGCTAATGAAAAACTGTTTTTT.

This clonotype was seen only a few times. The V and J genes are TRBV4-3 and TRBJ1-1; unclear D gene. The CDR3 totals 15 residues. The germline gives CDR1 LGHNA, CDR2 YSLEER. V lost 0 bases and J 1 base, leaving 9 bases between the germline ends. The CDR3 spells CASSQEISPNTEAFF. Here the CDR3 DNA reads TGCGCCAGCAGCCAAGAGATTTCCCCGAACACTGAAGCTTTCTTT.

The rearrangement links TRBV20-1 to TRBJ1-1, with D hard to call. The V end lost 3 bases, the J end lost 5 bases, and 7 bases lay between the germline ends. The germline CDR1 and CDR2 sequences are DFQATT and SNEGSKA (reference sequence). The CDR3 is 11 amino acids. The CDR3 region is CSARHHTEAFF. The CDR3 nucleotides read TGCAGTGCTAGGCATCATACTGAAGCTTTCTTT.

The CDR3 here is CASSLVQGTDTQYF. CDR3 in DNA: TGTGCCAGCAGCTTAGTACAGGGCACAGATACGCAGTATTTT. V and J are TRBV7-9 and TRBJ2-3, with a tentative D call TRBD1 (5 bases). With 1 base removed from V and 1 base from J, the gap between germline ends came to 6 bases. CDR1 is SEHNR, CDR2 FQNEAQ, per germline (reference sequence). CDR3 length equals 14 residues.

This clonotype was seen more than once but under ten times. This sequence joins TRBV20-1 and TRBJ2-7; D possibly corresponds to TRBD2 (6 bases). Trimming shortened V by 4 bases and J by 5 bases, and 12 bases separated the two germline ends. Germline V gene data show CDR1 as DFQATT and CDR2 as SNEGSKA (reference sequence). The CDR3 extends over 12 amino acids. The CDR3 DNA follows: TGCAGTGCTAATCAGGGCGGGGACGAGCAGTACTTC. This sequence encodes CSANQGGDEQYF.